This T cell receptor (beta chain) was retrieved from a study of T cells in localized non-small cell lung cancer. Libraries were prepared by immunoSEQ multiplex PCR; TCRdb keeps only in-frame clonotypes and omits some of them. The data contain about 40,000 clones, around 88% of them seen just once; the ten biggest clones take up 6.4%. General study points: Density of T cells in blood, when higher, went with longer overall survival. Owing to sequencing of a solitary tumor region, heterogeneity cannot be discounted. Appearance in adjacent lung was seen for a median approximately 58 of the top 100 tumor clones. The study found T cell clonality highest in uninvolved adjacent lung, above tumor.

In this sample, this clone turned up once. Its specificity is unknown. With V trimmed by 3 bases and J by 4 bases, 9 bases remained unmatched. Germline V gene data show CDR1 as SGDLS and CDR2 as YYNGEE. This CDR3 contains 16 residues. Sequencing was performed on peripheral blood, taken before any cancer treatment. This clonotype was obtained from a man aged 35 to 69 with stage I lung adenocarcinoma. This sequence joins TRBV9 and TRBJ2-7; 11 bases agree with TRBD1. The CDR3 DNA is TGTGCCAGCAGCGACGGTATTGGGACAGGGGGTTACGAGCAGTACTTC. This encodes CASSDGIGTGGYEQYF.